Described below is a single TCR beta chain sequence and its context. The data are from a study of graft-versus-host responses after intestinal transplantation. Produced via immunoSEQ multiplex PCR; TCRdb's table is partial and in-frame only. The sample yields roughly 70,000 clones, approximately 92% seen once. The clonotype originates from a human patient who received an intestinal transplant, so some T cells may come from the graft donor. Specimen: bone marrow, collected 700 to 750 days after intestinal transplantation.

In nucleotides, the CDR3 is TGTGCCAGTAGTACCGGACTAGCGGGATACAATGAGCAGTTCTTC. Its translation is CASSTGLAGYNEQFF. The V call is TRBV19, the J call TRBJ2-1; 12 bases agree with TRBD2. The CDR3 has 15 amino acids. Germline V CDR1 and CDR2: LNHDA, SQIVND (reference sequence). The V segment lost 4 bases and the J segment 4 bases; nucleotides outside the gene matches: 2. The full variable domain, completed using reference TRBV19 and TRBJ2-1, is DGGITQSPKYLFRKEGQNVTLSCEQNLNHDAMYWYRQDPGQGLRLIYYSQIVNDFQKGDIAEGYSVSREKKESFPLTVTSAQKNPTAFYLCASSTGLAGYNEQFFGPGTRLTVL.